The T cell receptor (beta chain) described here comes from a study of shared clonotypes between healthy human individuals. Study observations and caveats: Some naive CD4 clonotypes, approximately 4.5%, turned up in common across a handful of donors.

The assay was immunoSEQ multiplex PCR, and TCRdb's table has in-frame clones only and misses some. This sample has about 960,000 clones; more than 75% occur once, and the top ten carry roughly 1.5%. CDR1 and CDR2 from the germline V gene are SGHAT and FQNNGV. The length of the CDR3 is 14 residues. The V end was cut by 5 bases, the J end by 5 bases, with 15 bases between. On this clone itself: Its antigen is unknown.

The V gene is TRBV11-2, the J gene TRBJ1-1; D unclear. The TCR originated in a man aged 18 to 30 in good health. Input material: memory CD4+ T cells sorted from blood. As for subset: CD45RA-negative fraction. The CDR3: CASSLLIYATEAFF. DNA of the CDR3: TGTGCCAGCAGCCTTCTGATATATGCGACTGAAGCTTTCTTT.